Following are 11 T cell receptor beta chains from one sample sequenced in a study of blood T cell repertoires in COVID-19. The data were produced by immunoSEQ multiplex PCR, yet TCRdb's version contains in-frame clones alone and is incomplete. Among about 210,000 clones, around 88% were seen once, and the ten largest hold roughly 8.2%. Sequences were obtained from peripheral blood. These receptors were obtained from a woman aged 45-65 years with acute or convalescent COVID-19.

The chain couples TRBV29-1 to TRBJ2-7; D perhaps matches TRBD1 (9 bases). Germline lookup yields CDR1 SQVTM and CDR2 ANQGSEA. The CDR3 covers 17 residues. V was trimmed by 6 bases and J by 5 bases, leaving 29 bases between them. The CDR3 spells CSVPGGSGTGPIHEQYF. CDR3 DNA: TGCAGCGTCCCGGGAGGGTCGGGGACAGGGCCCATCCACGAGCAGTACTTC.

The chain is built from TRBV19 and TRBJ2-7, with D possibly matching TRBD1 (6 bases). Germline V lookup: CDR1 LNHDA, CDR2 SQIVND (reference sequence). V lost 5 bases to trimming and J lost 2 bases, with 16 bases between them. The CDR3 runs 15 residues. The chain's CDR3 is CASSSSDSPPYEQYF. In nucleotides, the CDR3 is TGTGCCAGTAGTTCCTCGGACAGTCCCCCCTACGAGCAGTACTTC. Complete variable domain (other parts from reference TRBV19 and TRBJ2-7): DGGITQSPKYLFRKEGQNVTLSCEQNLNHDAMYWYRQDPGQGLRLIYYSQIVNDFQKGDIAEGYSVSREKKESFPLTVTSAQKNPTAFYLCASSSSDSPPYEQYFGPGTRLTVT.

The gene calls are TRBV5-1 and TRBJ2-5; D gene ambiguous. V gave up 3 bases and J gave up 5 bases, with 11 bases separating them. The CDR3 spans 13 residues. In germline, CDR1 is SGHRS, CDR2 YFSETQ. The CDR3 spells CASSSSKSETQYF. CDR3 in DNA: TGCGCCAGCAGCTCCAGTAAGTCGGAGACCCAGTACTTC.

The V and J genes are TRBV3-1 (or the pseudogene TRBV3-2) and TRBJ2-5; TRBD2 matches 7 bases. Looked up from germline, CDR1 is LGHDT and CDR2 is YNNKEL (reference sequence). The CDR3 consists of 14 residues. V was clipped by 2 bases and J by 5 bases; unmatched bases: 5. CDR3: CASSQRAGRETQYF. The CDR3 nucleotides are TGTGCCAGCAGCCAAAGGGCCGGGAGGGAGACCCAGTACTTC.

The chain couples TRBV20-1 to TRBJ2-1, with 9 bases that match TRBD1. The CDR3 totals 11 residues. The trim removed 3 bases at V and 12 bases at J, leaving 3 bases unmatched. The germline CDR1 and CDR2 sequences are DFQATT and SNEGSKA (reference sequence). CDR3 loop: CSASPGQGQFF. CDR3 in DNA: TGCAGTGCTAGCCCGGGACAGGGGCAGTTCTTC.

The V call is TRBV19, the J call TRBJ2-2, with TRBD2 as a possible D gene (6 bases). CDR1 is LNHDA, CDR2 SQIVND, per germline (reference sequence). CDR3 size: 19 residues. V gave up 0 bases and J gave up 0 bases, with 17 bases separating them. CDR3 region: CASSIDLGAGNANTGELFF. Written as DNA, the CDR3 is TGTGCCAGTAGTATAGATCTTGGAGCGGGCAACGCGAACACCGGGGAGCTGTTTTTT.

The genes are TRBV19 and TRBJ2-7; D unresolved. V lost 8 bases to trimming and J lost 0 bases, with 5 bases between them. Looked up from germline, CDR1 is LNHDA and CDR2 is SQIVND (reference sequence). The CDR3 length is 11 residues. The CDR3 loop reads CASWASYEQYF. The CDR3, as DNA: TGTGCCAGTTGGGCCTCCTACGAGCAGTACTTC.

The V and J genes are TRBV7-2 and TRBJ1-5; no definite D call. The CDR3 has 15 amino acids. The germline V gene encodes CDR1 SGHTA and CDR2 FQGNSA. Deletions cut 5 bases from V and 10 bases from J, with 21 bases between. CDR3: CASSPNAGDSQPQHF. CDR3 in DNA: TGTGCCAGCAGCCCAAATGCGGGAGATTCCCAACCCCAGCATTTT.

The rearrangement uses TRBV11-2 and TRBJ1-4; 9 bases agree with TRBD1. V lost 1 base and J lost 5; bases outside the gene matches: 2. Germline V gene lookup returns CDR1 SGHAT and CDR2 FQNNGV. CDR3 length equals 15 residues. The CDR3 region has the DNA TGTGCCAGCAGCTTAGGGGACAGGGACAATGAAAAACTGTTTTTT. Protein sequence: CASSLGDRDNEKLFF.

The chain recombines TRBV28 with TRBJ1-1; D perhaps matches TRBD1 (5 bases). V was trimmed by 5 bases and J by 5 bases, leaving 15 bases between them. This CDR3 has 14 residues. Germline V lookup: CDR1 MDHEN, CDR2 SYDVKM. The CDR3, as DNA: TGTGCCAGCAGTGGTGGAGGGGCGGGGACTGAAGCTTTCTTT. It is translated as CASSGGGAGTEAFF.

J is TRBJ2-7 and V is TRBV10-3; the match to TRBD1 covers 9 bases. V lost 1 base and J lost 4; bases outside the gene matches: 5. Germline CDR1 is ENHRY and CDR2 is SYGVKD. The CDR3 loop spans 15 amino acids. CDR3 in amino acids: CAISEFAGTGYEQYF. The CDR3 nucleotides are TGTGCCATCAGTGAGTTCGCAGGGACAGGGTACGAGCAGTACTTC.